This T cell receptor (beta chain) is drawn from a study of identifying expanded T cells in peripheral blood. Sequencing used immunoSEQ multiplex PCR; TCRdb keeps in-frame clones, though not all of them. The sample yields around 120,000 clones, about 80% seen once. The germline V gene has CDR1 MNHEY and CDR2 SVGAGI. CDR3 length: 13 residues. Deletions cut 4 bases from V and 14 bases from J, with 15 bases between. Study-wide results and limits: Differentially abundant clones: about 1.2 between replicates, 16.4 at around 14 days, under 25 at four. Across healthy donors, higher total template counts meant significantly greater roughly 2-week count variance.

No infections or other immune events were documented during collection. Remarks on this clone: Antigen: not known.

This clonotype was obtained from a person aged 18 to 75 in good health. This rearrangement joins TRBV6-5 to TRBJ1-6; D is unresolved. Sequenced: blood. The CDR3 protein is CASSSSSLWALHF. In DNA, the CDR3 is TGTGCCAGCAGTTCCTCCTCCCTTTGGGCCCTCCACTTT.